This T cell receptor beta chain was identified during a study of cytomegalovirus exposure and HLA in healthy donors. The assay was immunoSEQ multiplex PCR, and TCRdb's table has in-frame clones only and misses some. The table lists roughly 56,000 clones, around 94% of them singletons. In regard to this clone: The antigen remains undetermined.

General study results and limits: A later analysis found first-cohort TCR clusters tended to co-occur in the 120 or so validation repertoires. Listed as cytomegalovirus-associated were more than 150 TCR beta chains.

Per the germline V gene, CDR1 is SGHDN and CDR2 is FVKESK. V lost 0 bases, J lost 2 bases, and 11 bases lay in between. This CDR3 contains 15 residues. Sequences were obtained from PBMCs. The TCR comes from a young man in good health and CMV-seronegative. The gene calls are TRBV14 and TRBJ2-7; D is uncertain. CDR3: CASSQEGLFTYEQYF. The CDR3 nucleotides are TGTGCCAGCAGCCAAGAGGGCCTTTTTACCTACGAGCAGTACTTC.